Listed here are 26 T cell receptor beta chains from one sample, sequenced in a study of beta chain features in type 1 diabetes. Their antigens remain unidentified. Study-wide results and limits: There was a moderate but significant shortening of TCRB CDR3s in all four CD4+ subsets of Type 1 diabetes patients.

Isolated RNA was reverse transcribed in full, so expressed TCRB transcripts were sequenced. Here immunoSEQ multiplex PCR was the method, and the copy in TCRdb shows in-frame clones only, minus some. There are roughly 100,000 clones in the sample; over 25% occur only once, and 0.5% to 0.55% lies in the top ten. Source material: central memory CD4+ T cells from blood. These receptors all come from a woman aged 18-29 years with type 1 diabetes.

There are a few counts of this clone. V is TRBV6-1 and J is TRBJ2-7; 10 bases fit TRBD1. The CDR3 runs 18 residues. The V gene end was trimmed by 0 bases and the J gene end by 6 bases; junction bases not matched to a gene: 14. Germline V lookup: CDR1 MNHNS, CDR2 SASEGT. In DNA form, the CDR3 reads TGTGCCAGCAGTGAAGCGCATTACGGGACAGGGGAGTATAGCGAGCAGTACGTC. This translates into CASSEAHYGTGEYSEQYV.

V is TRBV6-5 and J is TRBJ2-7; D possibly corresponds to TRBD1 (5 bases). The V gene's germline CDR1 is MNHEY and CDR2 SVGAGI. V dropped 0 bases and J dropped 2 bases, with 11 bases sitting between them. This CDR3 has 15 residues. The CDR3 spells CASSYSYDRAYEQYV. DNA of the CDR3: TGTGCCAGCAGTTACTCCTACGACAGAGCCTACGAGCAGTACGTC.

This clone was found a few times. The V and J genes are TRBV7-6 and TRBJ2-2, with D possibly being TRBD1 (6 bases). The CDR3 runs 16 residues. From germline, CDR1 is SGHVS and CDR2 FNYEAQ. The V end lost 5 bases, the J end lost 5 bases, and 18 bases lay between the germline ends. CDR3 protein: CASSPQGIGVTGELFF. Written as DNA, the CDR3 is TGTGCCAGCAGCCCCCAGGGGATCGGGGTAACCGGGGAGCTGTTTTTT.

This clone was detected only a few times. J is TRBJ2-5 and V is TRBV30, with a weak D call TRBD1 (5 bases). The CDR3 totals 16 residues. Germline CDR1 reads GTSNPN; CDR2 reads SVGIG (reference sequence). Trimming shortened V by 1 base and J by 3 bases, and 18 bases separated the two germline ends. CDR3 DNA: TGTGCCTGGAGTGCTGGGCAGGGCGGATTGAAAGAGACCCAGTACTTC. Translating it yields CAWSAGQGGLKETQYF.

This sequence joins TRBV7-9 and TRBJ1-1; D gene ambiguous. Germline values: CDR1 SEHNR, CDR2 FQNEAQ (reference sequence). V was clipped by 8 bases and J by 4 bases, with 11 bases between them. This CDR3 has 12 residues. The CDR3 loop reads CASPKRRTEAFF. In DNA, the CDR3 is TGTGCCAGCCCCAAGAGGCGCACTGAAGCTTTCTTT.

In its sample, this clone was seen a few times. V is TRBV7-9 and J is TRBJ2-7; TRBD2 matches 8 bases. This CDR3 has 15 residues. Trimming took 6 bases from V and 0 from J; bases not matched to a gene: 7. Germline V gene data show CDR1 as SEHNR and CDR2 as FQNEAQ (reference sequence). As DNA, the CDR3 is TGTGCCAGCAGTTATAGCGGGATGAGCTCCTACGAGCAGTACTTC. Its translation: CASSYSGMSSYEQYF.

This clone came up a few times. The chain carries TRBV18 and TRBJ2-2, with D possibly TRBD2 on 6 matching bases. V lost 1 base, J lost 8 bases, and 17 bases lay in between. CDR3 size: 16 residues. Germline V lookup: CDR1 KGHSH, CDR2 LQKENI. The CDR3 DNA reads as TGTGCCAGCTCACCACGCAGTAGCGGAACTAGTGGGGAGCTGTTTTTT. As protein: CASSPRSSGTSGELFF.

The J gene is TRBJ2-2, the V gene TRBV7-3; TRBD2 aligns across 9 bases. The CDR3 contains 19 residues. J lost 5 bases, V lost 5 bases, and 18 bases had no gene match. Per the germline V gene, CDR1 is SGHTA and CDR2 is FQGTGA. CDR3 in amino acids: CASSPLGGSGSLGTGELFF. CDR3 nucleotides: TGTGCCAGCAGCCCACTAGGGGGTAGCGGGAGTTTAGGAACCGGGGAGCTGTTTTTT.

The rearrangement uses TRBV4-1 and TRBJ2-3, with 7 bases fitting TRBD2. V gave up 8 bases and J gave up 3 bases; unmatched junction bases: 11. CDR1 is MGHRA, CDR2 YSYEKL, per germline. The length of the CDR3 is 15 residues. The CDR3 region is CASRLVGGRTDTQYF. CDR3 nucleotides: TGCGCCAGCCGACTGGTGGGCGGGAGAACAGATACGCAGTATTTT.

This chain joins TRBV7-9 and TRBJ2-7, with 7 bases that match TRBD1. V shed 5 bases and J 0 bases; nucleotides not matched to a gene: 4. The length of the CDR3 is 14 residues. In germline, CDR1 is SEHNR, CDR2 FQNEAQ (reference sequence). CDR3 nucleotide sequence: TGTGCCAGCAGCCTACAGGGGTTCTCCTACGAGCAGTACTTC. Translation gives CASSLQGFSYEQYF.

This rearrangement joins TRBV28 to TRBJ2-3; D may be TRBD1 (6 bases). Per germline, CDR1 MDHEN and CDR2 SYDVKM. The CDR3 has 14 residues. V dropped 6 bases and J dropped 4 bases, with 14 bases sitting between them. CDR3 residues: CASSRPQGPDTQYF. The CDR3 DNA is TGTGCCAGCAGCCGCCCTCAGGGGCCAGATACGCAGTATTTT.

This chain uses TRBV18 with TRBJ1-3; D might be TRBD1 (5 bases). The CDR3 spans 14 residues. The germline V gene encodes CDR1 KGHSH and CDR2 LQKENI. V gave up 4 bases and J gave up 4 bases, with 11 bases separating them. CDR3 DNA sequence: TGTGCCAGCTCACGGGGCCTCCCCGGAAACACCATATATTTT. It translates to CASSRGLPGNTIYF.

The gene calls are TRBV2 and TRBJ1-1; D gene unclear. The CDR3 spans 12 residues. V shed 6 bases and J shed 1 base, with 6 bases lying between them. Germline CDR1 is SNHLY and CDR2 is FYNNEI. The CDR3 DNA reads as TGTGCCAGCAGCCAACAGAACACTGAAGCTTTCTTT. It yields the protein CASSQQNTEAFF.

This clone was found a few times. This sequence joins TRBV7-2 and TRBJ2-7, with TRBD1 matching 12 bases. Germline assignment: CDR1 SGHTA and CDR2 FQGNSA. This CDR3 contains 13 residues. Trimming took 4 bases from V and 9 from J; bases not matched to a gene: 4. CDR3 sequence: CASSSGQGARQYF. The CDR3 nucleotides read TGTGCCAGCAGCTCGGGACAGGGGGCACGGCAGTACTTC. The full variable domain, its missing parts supplied by reference TRBV7-2 and TRBJ2-7, is GAGVSQSPSNKVTEKGKDVELRCDPISGHTALYWYRQSLGQGLEFLIYFQGNSAPDKSGLPSDRFSAERTGGSVSTLTIQRTQQEDSAVYLCASSSGQGARQYFGPGTRLTVT.

The rearrangement uses TRBV23-1 and TRBJ2-7, with D tentatively TRBD2 (6 bases). TRBV23-1 is annotated as an ORF whose role is uncertain. The CDR3 is 14 residues long. Trimming removed 3 bases from V and 1 base from J, with 10 bases in between. The DNA for the CDR3 is TGCGCCAGCAGTCACGGGAGTGATTCCTACGAGCAGTACTTC. This translates into CASSHGSDSYEQYF.

V is TRBV5-4 and J is TRBJ1-1; possibly TRBD1 for D (5 bases). Germline CDR1 and CDR2: SGHNT and YYREEE (reference sequence). V lost 1 base and J lost 10, with 20 bases in between. The CDR3 runs to 15 residues. The CDR3 reads CASSLRGTGGVGAFF. DNA of the CDR3: TGTGCCAGCAGCTTGCGGGGTACGGGGGGAGTCGGAGCTTTCTTT.

The rearrangement joins TRBV2 to TRBJ2-1; 10 positions match TRBD2. Germline V lookup: CDR1 SNHLY, CDR2 FYNNEI. V was clipped by 1 base and J by 9 bases; unmatched bases: 6. CDR3 size: 15 residues. The CDR3 DNA sequence: TGTGCCAGCAGTGAAGTCCTAGCGGGAGCTGTTGAGCAGTTCTTC. Its protein is CASSEVLAGAVEQFF.

CDR3: CASSPLRKSSTDTQYF. The CDR3 DNA sequence: TGTGCCAGCAGCCCCTTGCGAAAGTCTAGCACAGATACGCAGTATTTT. The chain is built from TRBV7-2 and TRBJ2-3; D ambiguous. CDR3 length equals 16 residues. V dropped 5 bases and J dropped 0 bases, with 15 bases sitting between them. Per the germline V gene, CDR1 is SGHTA and CDR2 is FQGNSA.

The chain uses TRBV11-2 and TRBJ2-4; 9 bases map to TRBD2. The germline gives CDR1 SGHAT, CDR2 FQNNGV. Trimming at V came to 5 bases and at J to 1 base, leaving 9 bases not matched to a gene. The CDR3 runs 17 residues. The CDR3 spells CASSPPPGLAAKNIQYF. The CDR3 nucleotides are TGTGCCAGCAGCCCACCCCCTGGACTAGCGGCCAAAAACATTCAGTACTTC.

The chain has TRBV30 and TRBJ1-1; D call uncertain. The V and J ends lost 0 bases and 6 bases respectively, with 8 bases between them. Germline CDR1 and CDR2: GTSNPN and SVGIG (reference sequence). The CDR3 consists of 12 residues. CDR3 amino acids: CAWSVLGPEAFF. CDR3 sequence (DNA): TGTGCCTGGAGTGTTCTGGGCCCTGAAGCTTTCTTT.

A few counts support this clone. The chain recombines TRBV5-1 with TRBJ2-7, with D tentatively TRBD1 (5 bases). The J call could be wrong; TRBJ2-5 is a better fit for the DNA end. Germline CDR1 SGHRS, CDR2 YFSETQ. The CDR3 is 13 residues long. CDR3: CASSLQGRETQYF. The DNA for the CDR3 is TGCGCCAGCAGCTTGCAGGGCCGGGAGACCCAGTACTTC.

This chain links TRBV7-9 with TRBJ1-2; 7 positions match TRBD1. Germline lookup yields CDR1 SEHNR and CDR2 FQNEAQ (reference sequence). The CDR3 is 13 residues long. The V gene end was trimmed by 5 bases and the J gene end by 7 bases; junction bases not matched to a gene: 7. The CDR3 reads CASSPQGKGGYTF. The CDR3 DNA follows: TGTGCCAGCAGCCCACAGGGGAAAGGTGGCTACACCTTC. The full variable domain, its missing parts supplied by reference TRBV7-9 and TRBJ1-2, is DTGVSQNPRHKITKRGQNVTFRCDPISEHNRLYWYRQTLGQGPEFLTYFQNEAQLEKSRLLSDRFSAERPKGSFSTLEIQRTEQGDSAMYLCASSPQGKGGYTFGSGTRLTVV.

The rearrangement links TRBV19 to TRBJ1-3; possible D gene TRBD1, 5 bases. This CDR3 has 14 residues. The ends were cut back, 6 bases at V and 2 bases at J, with 11 bases in the middle. The germline V gene has CDR1 LNHDA and CDR2 SQIVND (reference sequence). CDR3 loop: CASRTQGAGNTIYF. The DNA of the CDR3 is TGTGCCAGTAGGACCCAGGGTGCTGGAAACACCATATATTTT.

The chain links TRBV28 to TRBJ2-7, with TRBD1 as a possible D gene (6 bases). Germline CDR1 reads MDHEN; CDR2 reads SYDVKM. This CDR3 region has 14 residues. V lost 8 bases and J 3 bases, leaving 17 bases between the germline ends. The CDR3 coding sequence is TGTGCCAGCTTGTCCGGGACAACCTTCTACGAGCAGTACTTC. It specifies CASLSGTTFYEQYF. The whole variable domain, remainder taken from reference TRBV28 and TRBJ2-7, is DVKVTQSSRYLVKRTGEKVFLECVQDMDHENMFWYRQDPGLGLRLIYFSYDVKMKEKGDIPEGYSVSREKKERFSLILESASTNQTSMYLCASLSGTTFYEQYFGPGTRLTVT.

The CDR3 sequence: CASSQRISGRNTGELFF. The CDR3 DNA reads TGTGCCAGCAGCCAAAGAATTAGCGGGAGGAACACCGGGGAGCTGTTTTTT. V and J are TRBV7-9 and TRBJ2-2; 9 bases agree with TRBD2. Trimming took 5 bases from V and 1 from J; bases not matched to a gene: 8. The CDR3 covers 17 residues. CDR1 SEHNR and CDR2 FQNEAQ come from the germline V gene (reference sequence).

V usage is TRBV19 and J usage is TRBJ1-5, with D possibly being TRBD1 (5 bases). CDR3 length: 14 residues. The V gene lost 6 bases and the J gene lost 0 bases, with 9 bases spanning the gap. The germline gives CDR1 LNHDA, CDR2 SQIVND (reference sequence). The CDR3 here is CASRLGGSNQPQHF. DNA of the CDR3: TGTGCCAGTAGATTGGGGGGTAGCAATCAGCCCCAGCATTTT.